One sample yielded the 29 T cell receptor beta chains listed below, sequenced in a study of cytomegalovirus exposure and HLA in healthy donors. The study ran its PCR with 60 Vbeta and 13 Jbeta primers. The data were produced by immunoSEQ multiplex PCR, yet TCRdb's version contains in-frame clones alone and is incomplete. The sample has about 200,000 clones, around 80% seen once. The sequenced sample consisted of PBMCs. The receptor source for this set is a man aged 40-49 years in good health and CMV-seronegative.

CDR3 in amino acids: CASSPEGGTHTEAFF. The CDR3 coding sequence is TGTGCCAGTAGTCCAGAGGGGGGGACGCACACTGAAGCTTTCTTT. The V gene is TRBV19, the J gene TRBJ1-1, with TRBD1 as a possible D gene (6 bases). The V and J ends lost 5 bases and 3 bases respectively, with 16 bases between them. This CDR3 has 15 amino acids. The germline CDR1 and CDR2 sequences are LNHDA and SQIVND (reference sequence).

The chain employs TRBV11-1 and TRBJ1-1; TRBD1 aligns across 10 bases. The CDR3 is 15 amino acids. Germline lookup yields CDR1 SGHAT and CDR2 FQDESV (reference sequence). Trimming took 4 bases from V and 2 from J; bases not matched to a gene: 4. The CDR3 DNA sequence: TGTGCCAGCAGCTCCCGACAGGGGGCTAACACTGAAGCTTTCTTT. It is translated as CASSSRQGANTEAFF.

The chain recombines TRBV6-5 with TRBJ1-1, with D perhaps TRBD1 (5 bases). Between the trimmed V and J ends, which lost 9 bases and 5 bases, there was a span of 16 bases. The CDR3 loop spans 13 amino acids. Germline CDR1 reads MNHEY; CDR2 reads SVGAGI. CDR3 sequence: CASHKDGGTEAFF. The CDR3 bases are TGTGCCAGTCACAAGGACGGGGGGACTGAAGCTTTCTTT.

The gene calls are TRBV13 and TRBJ1-1, with 9 bases aligning to TRBD1. This CDR3 is built from 14 residues. Unmatched junction bases numbered 7, after V lost 5 bases and J lost 6 bases. The germline gives CDR1 PRHDT, CDR2 FYEKMQ (reference sequence). The CDR3 DNA follows: TGTGCCAGCAGCCCGGCGGACAGGGGACCTGAAGCTTTCTTT. Translation gives CASSPADRGPEAFF.

The gene calls are TRBV9 and TRBJ2-1; D might be TRBD2 (6 bases). CDR3 size: 15 residues. V gave up 0 bases and J gave up 12 bases, with 19 bases separating them. Germline V gene sequence: CDR1 SGDLS, CDR2 YYNGEE. The CDR3 sequence: CASSVEAGTLDGQFF. In nucleotides, the CDR3 is TGTGCCAGCAGCGTAGAAGCGGGCACTCTTGATGGGCAGTTCTTC.

The sample holds one count of this clone. The chain employs TRBV7-9 and TRBJ1-2; D possibly corresponds to TRBD1 (5 bases). The CDR3 totals 11 residues. Germline CDR1 reads SEHNR; CDR2 reads FQNEAQ (reference sequence). Trimming left V 4 bases short and J 8 bases short, with 8 bases between. The CDR3, as DNA: TGTGCCAGCAGCTCAGGGAAAGGCTACACCTTC. This codes for CASSSGKGYTF.

CDR3 sequence reads: CSGRTGANYGYTF. The CDR3 DNA is TGCAGCGGTCGGACAGGGGCTAACTATGGCTACACCTTC. The gene calls are TRBV29-1 and TRBJ1-2; 9 bases agree with TRBD1. Trimming cost V 7 bases and J 0 bases; bases outside gene matches: 3. Per the germline V gene, CDR1 is SQVTM and CDR2 is ANQGSEA. CDR3 length: 13 amino acids.

The chain links TRBV5-1 to TRBJ2-6, with 7 bases identical to TRBD1. Germline-derived CDR1 and CDR2 are SGHRS and YFSETQ. The CDR3 runs 18 residues. V lost 3 bases, J lost 0 bases, and 9 bases stayed unmatched. The CDR3, as DNA: TGCGCCAGCAGCTCACCGGGACAGACATTCTCTGGGGCCAACGTCCTGACTTTC. Translating it yields CASSSPGQTFSGANVLTF.

This chain connects TRBV5-1 to TRBJ2-2, with 9 bases fitting TRBD1. The CDR3 loop spans 15 amino acids. The V gene end was trimmed by 3 bases and the J gene end by 4 bases; junction bases not matched to a gene: 4. Germline V gene data show CDR1 as SGHRS and CDR2 as YFSETQ. The CDR3 sequence: CASSSQGASTGELFF. CDR3 bases: TGCGCCAGCAGCTCACAGGGGGCGTCCACCGGGGAGCTGTTTTTT.

This chain uses TRBV6-6 with TRBJ2-5, with D possibly matching TRBD1 (6 bases). The J call may be wrong; the DNA end is better matched by TRBJ2-7. This CDR3 has 14 residues. The germline gives CDR1 MNHNY, CDR2 SVGAGI (reference sequence). Here the CDR3 reads CASSFQQGSYEQYF. In nucleotides, the CDR3 is TGTGCCAGCAGTTTTCAACAGGGCTCCTACGAGCAGTACTTC.

The genes are TRBV28 and TRBJ2-7, with 9 bases that match TRBD1. Germline lookup yields CDR1 MDHEN and CDR2 SYDVKM. The CDR3 is 14 amino acids. V lost 5 bases to trimming and J lost 12 bases; unmatched junction nucleotides: 14. The CDR3 DNA sequence: TGTGCCAGCAGTCTACAGGGGGCCCCTCGACTGCTGTACTTC. It encodes CASSLQGAPRLLYF. Variable domain in full (rest from reference TRBV28 and TRBJ2-7): DVKVTQSSRYLVKRTGEKVFLECVQDMDHENMFWYRQDPGLGLRLIYFSYDVKMKEKGDIPEGYSVSREKKERFSLILESASTNQTSMYLCASSLQGAPRLLYFGPGTRLTVT.

This clone was seen a handful of times. For the CDR3, the DNA is TGTGCCAGCAGGGCGACAGTTGATGGCTACACCTTC. It yields the protein CASRATVDGYTF. The chain is built from TRBV6-1 and TRBJ1-2, with a weak D call TRBD1 (5 bases). V lost 6 bases and J lost 6, with 11 bases in between. Germline V gives CDR1 MNHNS, CDR2 SASEGT. The CDR3 is made up of 12 amino acids.

This chain joins TRBV28 and TRBJ2-1, with D perhaps matching TRBD1 (7 bases). Germline lookup yields CDR1 MDHEN and CDR2 SYDVKM. V lost 8 bases and J 6 bases, leaving 20 bases between the germline ends. The CDR3 has 15 amino acids. The CDR3, as DNA: TGTGCCAGCCACCGGAACAGGGGAGGCGGCAATGAGCAGTTCTTC. This sequence encodes CASHRNRGGGNEQFF.

In this sample, this clone turned up many times. This chain links TRBV10-3 with TRBJ1-5; weak D call: TRBD1 (5 bases). The V gene's germline CDR1 is ENHRY and CDR2 SYGVKD. The CDR3 length is 14 residues. V shed 3 bases and J shed 9 bases, with 15 bases lying between them. This CDR3 reads CAISDGSGGGPQHF. The CDR3 DNA follows: TGTGCCATCAGTGACGGCAGCGGGGGAGGGCCCCAGCATTTT.

This clone was counted once. The genes are TRBV27 and TRBJ1-1, with TRBD1 matching over 9 bases. V was clipped by 7 bases and J by 1 base; unmatched bases: 7. The CDR3 is made up of 15 amino acids. Germline CDR1 reads MNHEY; CDR2 reads SMNVEV (reference sequence). CDR3 bases: TGTGCCAGCAAAACAGGGGGCCAGGCGAACACTGAAGCTTTCTTT. The encoded protein is CASKTGGQANTEAFF.

The chain is built from TRBV7-9 and TRBJ1-1, with a weak D call TRBD1 (5 bases). V shed 4 bases and J shed 1 base, with 13 bases lying between them. Germline-derived CDR1 and CDR2 are SEHNR and FQNEAQ (reference sequence). CDR3 length: 15 residues. This CDR3 reads CASSSPIQANTEAFF. DNA of the CDR3: TGTGCCAGCAGCTCCCCGATACAGGCGAACACTGAAGCTTTCTTT.

The chain has TRBV5-1 and TRBJ2-7; no definite D call. Trimming removed 1 base from V and 3 bases from J, with 14 bases in between. CDR3 length: 15 residues. Per the germline V gene, CDR1 is SGHRS and CDR2 is YFSETQ. CDR3 protein: CASSLYGDGRYEQYF. CDR3 in DNA: TGCGCCAGCAGCTTGTACGGTGATGGGCGCTACGAGCAGTACTTC.

J is TRBJ2-7 and V is TRBV10-2; possibly TRBD2 for D (6 bases). Trimming removed 3 bases from V and 3 bases from J, with 15 bases in between. CDR1 and CDR2 (germline): WSHSY, SAAADI. This CDR3 comprises 15 residues. DNA for the CDR3: TGCGCCAGCAGTGACCATCTGAGGACTATCTACGAGCAGTACTTC. Amino acid sequence: CASSDHLRTIYEQYF.

This clone was observed a handful of times. V is TRBV6-4 and J is TRBJ1-6; 8 nucleotides line up with TRBD1. V lost 2 bases and J lost 6; bases outside the gene matches: 0. CDR1 is MRHNA and CDR2 is SNTAGT in the germline V gene. CDR3 size: 14 residues. In DNA form, the CDR3 reads TGTGCCAGCAGTGACGGACAGGGTAATTCACCCCTCCACTTT. It codes for CASSDGQGNSPLHF.

This chain connects TRBV18 to TRBJ1-3, with TRBD1 matching 8 bases. Germline lookup yields CDR1 KGHSH and CDR2 LQKENI. The CDR3 length is 16 residues. V shed 3 bases and J 0 bases; nucleotides not matched to a gene: 4. The CDR3 reads CASSPAGGSSGNTIYF. In DNA, the CDR3 is TGTGCCAGCTCACCCGCAGGGGGCTCCTCTGGAAACACCATATATTTT.

This chain connects TRBV28 to TRBJ1-4; D is unresolved. The CDR3 has 15 amino acids. In germline, CDR1 is MDHEN, CDR2 SYDVKM. Trimming pared 1 base from V and 0 bases from J, leaving 6 bases between. The CDR3 sequence: CASSLSGTTNEKLFF. The DNA for the CDR3 is TGTGCCAGCAGTTTATCCGGTACAACTAATGAAAAACTGTTTTTT.

This chain joins TRBV7-9 and TRBJ1-1; D is possibly TRBD1 (6 bases). CDR1 and CDR2 (germline): SEHNR, FQNEAQ (reference sequence). This CDR3 is built from 14 residues. Trimming left V 5 bases short and J 1 base short, with 11 bases between. This CDR3 is CASSTMTGNTEAFF. The CDR3 nucleotides read TGTGCCAGCAGCACCATGACAGGGAACACTGAAGCTTTCTTT.

This chain links TRBV7-9 with TRBJ2-7; possibly TRBD2 for D (6 bases). The CDR3 is 13 amino acids. Germline values: CDR1 SEHNR, CDR2 FQNEAQ (reference sequence). V was clipped by 1 base and J by 2 bases, with 6 bases between them. The CDR3 DNA follows: TGTGCCAGCAGCTTAGGCGGGACCTACGAGCAGTACTTC. Its protein is CASSLGGTYEQYF.

J is TRBJ2-3 and V is TRBV10-3, with a weak D call TRBD2 (6 bases). CDR3 length: 13 residues. Germline CDR1 ENHRY, CDR2 SYGVKD. V was cut by 11 bases and J by 6 bases, with 18 bases left in between. CDR3 sequence (DNA): TGTGCCTCACATAGCGGAGCCCAGGATACGCAGTATTTT. It codes for CASHSGAQDTQYF.

The chain is built from TRBV7-9 and TRBJ1-5, with D perhaps matching TRBD1 (5 bases). With 1 base removed from V and 0 bases from J, the gap between germline ends came to 7 bases. The CDR3 sequence is 15 residues long. Per the germline V gene, CDR1 is SEHNR and CDR2 is FQNEAQ (reference sequence). The CDR3 DNA follows: TGTGCCAGCAGCTTAGGGGGGGATAGCAATCAGCCCCAGCATTTT. It yields the protein CASSLGGDSNQPQHF.

The gene calls are TRBV19 and TRBJ2-7, with TRBD2 identical over 9 bases. V shed 5 bases, J shed 7 bases, and the junction held 9 bases outside the gene matches. Germline V CDR1 and CDR2: LNHDA, SQIVND (reference sequence). This CDR3 spans 14 amino acids. The CDR3 protein is CASSATGTSLEQYF. The CDR3 DNA sequence: TGTGCCAGTAGTGCCACCGGGACTAGCTTGGAGCAGTACTTC.

J is TRBJ1-5 and V is TRBV19; 9 nucleotides match TRBD1. The CDR3 totals 16 residues. Germline CDR1 reads LNHDA; CDR2 reads SQIVND (reference sequence). Germline trimming cut 3 bases from V and 5 bases from J; bases unmatched to any gene: 8. For the CDR3, the DNA is TGTGCCAGTAGTATCGGGACAGGGTGGAGGGATCAGCCCCAGCATTTT. Translation: CASSIGTGWRDQPQHF.

This chain links TRBV19 with TRBJ2-2; D gene unclear. Trimming removed 4 bases from V and 4 bases from J, with 4 bases in between. Germline V gene lookup returns CDR1 LNHDA and CDR2 SQIVND (reference sequence). The CDR3 has 12 amino acids. CDR3 sequence (DNA): TGTGCCAGTAGTAAACTCACCGGGGAGCTGTTTTTT. Translating it yields CASSKLTGELFF.

This chain links TRBV7-6 with TRBJ2-5; 10 positions agree with TRBD2. Germline CDR1 is SGHVS and CDR2 is FNYEAQ. The CDR3 runs to 17 residues. Trimming took 5 bases from V and 1 from J; bases not matched to a gene: 10. CDR3 nucleotides: TGTGCCAGCAGCAGATTACGACTAGCGGGTCGCCAAGAGACCCAGTACTTC. This codes for CASSRLRLAGRQETQYF.